This T cell receptor (beta chain) appears in the sequencing data of a study of cytomegalovirus exposure and HLA in healthy donors. Study-wide context: In an earlier analysis, around 120 million unique TCR beta sequences were found from 200 million or so T cells.

It was with 60 Vbeta and 13 Jbeta primers that the PCR ran. Assay used: immunoSEQ multiplex PCR; TCRdb lists only in-frame clones, some missing. The data hold 200,000 to 250,000 clones, with more than 75% observed a single time. CDR3 length equals 16 residues. The chain joins TRBV21-1 to TRBJ2-3; TRBD2 reflects the table's D call only, with no check against the DNA. TRBV21-1 is classified as a pseudogene. This receptor was identified in a woman aged 40 to 50 in good health and CMV-seropositive. Material: PBMCs. The CDR3 coding sequence is TGTGCCAGCAGCAAAGTAGGAGCTGGCCCCACAGATACGCAGTATTTT. This gives the protein CASSKVGAGPTDTQYF.